This TCR beta chain was obtained from a study of CD8 T cells in ankylosing spondylitis. About this clonotype itself: Its antigen remains unidentified.

V was shortened by 1 base and J by 9 bases, with 13 bases between the two germline ends. CDR3 length equals 14 residues. CDR1 and CDR2 (germline): SGHAT, FQNNGV. Study outcomes and limitations: As for the disease-linked clones, they showed a CD8+ phenotype and occurred at relatively low frequencies in peripheral blood. A TCR beta motif made of several highly homologous variants seemed typical of ankylosing spondylitis blood.

Quantitative molecular-barcoded 5'-RACE generated the TCR beta libraries. TCRdb used MiXCR to reprocess the 5' RACE reads, holding one entry per CDR3 protein. The sample shows 250,000 to 350,000 distinct CDR3 sequences, around 20% of them seen only once. The sequence derives from a male donor with ankylosing spondylitis or in good health (not recorded which). Sequencing input: blood, either unsorted or a sorted T cell fraction (not recorded which). This chain uses TRBV11-2 with TRBJ2-1; no clear D gene. DNA of the CDR3: TGTGCCAGCAGCTTAGGGGCTAGGTTTGGTGAGCAGTTCTTC. As protein: CASSLGARFGEQFF.